Below, one TCR beta chain is given with its context. The data are from a study of shared clonotypes between healthy human individuals. Generated by immunoSEQ multiplex PCR, the TCRdb table keeps only in-frame clones and is missing some. The sample has about 1 million clones; about 75% are singletons. The sequence was collected from a young man in good health. The sample comprised memory CD4+ T cells sorted from blood. Subset indicated: CD45RA-negative fraction.

The chain's CDR3 is CASSQGGTVLYEQYF. The CDR3 DNA is TGCGCCAGCAGCCAAGGAGGGACAGTCCTCTACGAGCAGTACTTC. The chain joins TRBV4-1 to TRBJ2-7; 7 bases fit TRBD1. Germline CDR1 is MGHRA and CDR2 is YSYEKL. The CDR3 spans 15 residues. V gave up 1 base and J gave up 3 bases; unmatched junction bases: 6.